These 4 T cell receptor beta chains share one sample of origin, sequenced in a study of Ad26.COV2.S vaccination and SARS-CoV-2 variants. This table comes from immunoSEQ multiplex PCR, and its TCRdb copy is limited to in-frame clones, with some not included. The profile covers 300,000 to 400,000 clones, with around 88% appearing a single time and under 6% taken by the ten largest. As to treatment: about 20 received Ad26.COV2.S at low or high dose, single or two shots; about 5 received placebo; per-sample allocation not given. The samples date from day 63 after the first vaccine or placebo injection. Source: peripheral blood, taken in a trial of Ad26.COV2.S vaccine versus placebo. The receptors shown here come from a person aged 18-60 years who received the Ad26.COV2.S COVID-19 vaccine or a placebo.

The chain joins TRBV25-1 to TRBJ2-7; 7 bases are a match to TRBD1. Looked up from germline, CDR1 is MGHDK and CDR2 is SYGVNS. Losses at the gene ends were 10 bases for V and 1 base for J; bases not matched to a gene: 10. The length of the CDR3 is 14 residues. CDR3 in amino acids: CATSKRDSSYEQYF. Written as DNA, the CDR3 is TGTGCCACCTCAAAACGGGACAGTTCCTACGAGCAGTACTTC.

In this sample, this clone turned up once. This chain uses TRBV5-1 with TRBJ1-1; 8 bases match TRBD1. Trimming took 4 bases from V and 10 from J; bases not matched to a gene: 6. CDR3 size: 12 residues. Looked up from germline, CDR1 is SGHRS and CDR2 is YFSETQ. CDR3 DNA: TGCGCCAGCAGCATAGGACAGGGATCAGCTTTCTTT. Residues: CASSIGQGSAFF.

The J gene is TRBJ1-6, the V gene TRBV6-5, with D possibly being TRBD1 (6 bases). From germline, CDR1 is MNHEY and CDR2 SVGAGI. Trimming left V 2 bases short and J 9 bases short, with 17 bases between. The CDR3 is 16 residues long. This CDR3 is CASSYRLQGGGSPLHF. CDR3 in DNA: TGTGCCAGCAGTTACAGACTACAGGGAGGAGGTTCACCCCTCCACTTT.

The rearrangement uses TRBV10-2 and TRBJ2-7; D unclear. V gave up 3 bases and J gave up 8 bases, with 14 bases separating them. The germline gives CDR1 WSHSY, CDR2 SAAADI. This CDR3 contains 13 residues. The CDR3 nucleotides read TGCGCCAGCAGTGACGACGACGCGCGCCAGCAGTACTTC. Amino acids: CASSDDDARQQYF.